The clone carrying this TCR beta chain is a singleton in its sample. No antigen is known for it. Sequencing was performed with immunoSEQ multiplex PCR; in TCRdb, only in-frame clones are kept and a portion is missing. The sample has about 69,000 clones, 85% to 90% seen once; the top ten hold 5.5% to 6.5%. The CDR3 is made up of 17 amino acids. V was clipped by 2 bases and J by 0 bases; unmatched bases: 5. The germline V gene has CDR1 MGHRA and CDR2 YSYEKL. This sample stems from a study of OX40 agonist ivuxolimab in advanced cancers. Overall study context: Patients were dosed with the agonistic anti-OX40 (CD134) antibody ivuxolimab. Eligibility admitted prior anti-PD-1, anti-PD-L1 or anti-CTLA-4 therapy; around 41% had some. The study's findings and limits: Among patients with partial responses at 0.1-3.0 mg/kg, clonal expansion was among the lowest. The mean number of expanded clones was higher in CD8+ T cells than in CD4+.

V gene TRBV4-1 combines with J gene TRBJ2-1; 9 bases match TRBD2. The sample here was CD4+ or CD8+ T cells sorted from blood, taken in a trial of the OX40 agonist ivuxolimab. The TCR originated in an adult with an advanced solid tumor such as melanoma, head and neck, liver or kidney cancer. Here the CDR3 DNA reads TGCGCCAGCAGCCAACACCATAGCGGGAGCTCCTACAATGAGCAGTTCTTC. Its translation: CASSQHHSGSSYNEQFF.